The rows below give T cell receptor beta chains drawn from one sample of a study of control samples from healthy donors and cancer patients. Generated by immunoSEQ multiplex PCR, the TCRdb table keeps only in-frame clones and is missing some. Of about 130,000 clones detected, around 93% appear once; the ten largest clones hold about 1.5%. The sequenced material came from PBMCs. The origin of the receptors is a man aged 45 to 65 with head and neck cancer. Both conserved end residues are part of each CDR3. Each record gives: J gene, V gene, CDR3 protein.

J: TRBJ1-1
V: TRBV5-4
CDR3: CASSLEGRTEAFF

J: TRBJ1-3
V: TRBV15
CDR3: CATSRRQGGLDYTIYF

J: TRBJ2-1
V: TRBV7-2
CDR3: CASSLARMPRPYNEQFF

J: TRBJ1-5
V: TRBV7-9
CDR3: CASSPGQGSSNQPQHF

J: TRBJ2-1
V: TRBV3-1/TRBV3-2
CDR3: CASSRSGIAQFF

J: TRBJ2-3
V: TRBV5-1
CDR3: CASTSGLTTDTQYF

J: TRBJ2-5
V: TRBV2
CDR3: CASLTGGQETQYF

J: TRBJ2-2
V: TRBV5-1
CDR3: CASSLEDRGDTGELFF

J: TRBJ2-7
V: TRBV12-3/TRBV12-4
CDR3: CASSSAYEQYF

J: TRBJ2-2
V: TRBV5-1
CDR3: CASSDVFGGSNTGELFF

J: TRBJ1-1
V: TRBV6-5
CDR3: CASSYLGGGYTEAFF

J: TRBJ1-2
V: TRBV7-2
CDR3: CASSPRTTLQSRYGYTF

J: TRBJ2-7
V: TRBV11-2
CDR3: CASSGRWDSSGYEQYF

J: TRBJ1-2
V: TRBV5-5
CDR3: CASSPGTIGPGYTF

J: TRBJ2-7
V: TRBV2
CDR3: CASSERAAPSYEQYF

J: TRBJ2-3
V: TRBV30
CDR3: CAWNSGGRDTQYF

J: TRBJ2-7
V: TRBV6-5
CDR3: CASSLKGTGGYEQYF

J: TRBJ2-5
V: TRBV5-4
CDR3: CASSLVPGLTSETQYF

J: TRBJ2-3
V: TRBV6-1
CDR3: CASSDGLAGGLEFTDTQYF

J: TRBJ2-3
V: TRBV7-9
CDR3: CASSLVGTPSTDTQYF

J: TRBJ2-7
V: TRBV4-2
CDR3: CASSQEYGEQYF

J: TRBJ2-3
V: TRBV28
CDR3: CASSPRGAAGTDTQYF

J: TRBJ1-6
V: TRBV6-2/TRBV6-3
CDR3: CASSLDSYNSPLHF

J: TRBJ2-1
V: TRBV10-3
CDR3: CAISEFRGTSYNEQFF

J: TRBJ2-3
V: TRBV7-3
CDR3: CASSLIGGRDTQYF

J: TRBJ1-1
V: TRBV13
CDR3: CASSQRGLNTEAFF

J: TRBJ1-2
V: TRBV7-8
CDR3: CASSLGPYGYTF

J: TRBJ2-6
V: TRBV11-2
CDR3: CASSSRLVSGANVLTF

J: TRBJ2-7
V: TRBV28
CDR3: CASSPLAGGGYEQYF